One sample yielded the 11 T cell receptor beta chains listed below, sequenced in a study of T-cell memory formation after mild COVID-19. TCRdb reprocessed the 5' RACE reads with MiXCR, giving one entry per CDR3 protein. This repertoire shows a few hundred thousand distinct CDR3 sequences, 20% to 25% found once; its top ten account for around 8.8%. The sample comprised PBMCs or a T cell subset sorted from them (not recorded which). These receptors all come from an adult woman who had mild COVID-19 (a few samples of this study predate the infection). Cell type and time point are not known.

This clonotype has a handful of counts. The J gene is TRBJ2-2, the V gene TRBV7-2; D gene ambiguous. CDR3 length equals 16 residues. Trimming shortened V by 1 base and J by 0 bases, and 9 bases separated the two germline ends. In germline, CDR1 is SGHTA, CDR2 FQGNSA. This chain's CDR3 is CASSLVGSANTGELFF. The CDR3 DNA reads as TGTGCCAGCAGCTTAGTTGGTTCAGCGAACACCGGGGAGCTGTTTTTT.

This clonotype was found a few times. The chain has TRBV19 and TRBJ1-2, with D tentatively TRBD1 (6 bases). V was cut by 7 bases and J by 5 bases, with 17 bases left in between. The CDR3 runs 14 residues. The V gene's germline CDR1 is LNHDA and CDR2 SQIVND (reference sequence). The CDR3 is CASTDGGRLYGYTF. Here the CDR3 DNA reads TGTGCCAGTACCGATGGGGGGCGACTGTATGGCTACACCTTC.

This rearrangement joins TRBV27 to TRBJ1-4; D not certain. Trimming pared 6 bases from V and 0 bases from J, leaving 11 bases between. Germline V lookup: CDR1 MNHEY, CDR2 SMNVEV (reference sequence). The CDR3 spans 15 residues. Here the CDR3 reads CASRDGTTTNEKLFF. CDR3 DNA sequence: TGTGCCAGCAGGGACGGTACAACAACTAATGAAAAACTGTTTTTT. Variable domain in full (rest from reference TRBV27 and TRBJ1-4): EAQVTQNPRYLITVTGKKLTVTCSQNMNHEYMSWYRQDPGLGLRQIYYSMNVEVTDKGDVPEGYKVSRKEKRNFPLILESPSPNQTSLYFCASRDGTTTNEKLFFGSGTQLSVL.

In its sample, this clonotype was seen a few times. This chain joins TRBV29-1 and TRBJ1-1; the D is unclear. The ends were cut back, 3 bases at V and 0 bases at J, with 11 bases in the middle. CDR3 length: 14 amino acids. CDR1 is SQVTM and CDR2 is ANQGSEA in the germline V gene. The CDR3 region is CSVDSRYLNTEAFF. The DNA of the CDR3 is TGCAGCGTTGATTCCCGGTATTTGAACACTGAAGCTTTCTTT.

The J gene is TRBJ1-1, the V gene TRBV7-4; D unclear. Germline lookup yields CDR1 SGHVT and CDR2 SQSDAQ. Trimming removed 4 bases from V and 1 base from J, with 13 bases in between. This CDR3 is built from 15 residues. The CDR3 here is CASSWSREPNTEAFF. Written as DNA, the CDR3 is TGTGCCAGCAGCTGGTCGCGGGAGCCGAACACTGAAGCTTTCTTT.

There are a few counts of this clonotype. The chain links TRBV6-2 or TRBV6-3 to TRBJ2-5; D is uncertain. The V end lost 8 bases, the J end lost 4 bases, and 11 bases lay between the germline ends. The CDR3 runs 12 residues. Germline lookup yields CDR1 MNHEY and CDR2 SVGEGT. The CDR3 DNA reads TGTGCCAGCGGTGGTCGGAGAGAGACCCAGTACTTC. Translating it yields CASGGRRETQYF.

This clonotype was seen only a few times. The chain recombines TRBV7-6 with TRBJ2-3; 7 bases align to TRBD2. In germline, CDR1 is SGHVS, CDR2 FNYEAQ. The J segment lost 6 bases and the V segment lost 0 bases, leaving 6 bases of the junction unmatched. The CDR3 loop spans 15 amino acids. The CDR3 DNA is TGTGCCAGCAGCTTAGCGGGAGGGCCGGTGGATACGCAGTATTTT. It encodes CASSLAGGPVDTQYF.

A few counts support this clonotype. V and J are TRBV5-4 and TRBJ2-3; 15 nucleotides line up with TRBD2. Germline CDR1 reads SGHNT; CDR2 reads YYREEE (reference sequence). The trim removed 3 bases at V and 5 bases at J, leaving 10 bases unmatched. This CDR3 has 18 amino acids. CDR3 sequence reads: CASSSGTSGGTGGDTQYF. The CDR3 region has the DNA TGTGCCAGCAGCTCCGGGACTAGCGGGGGGACGGGGGGAGATACGCAGTATTTT.

The chain links TRBV6-1 to TRBJ2-3; TRBD2 matches 7 bases. CDR3 length equals 14 residues. V was clipped by 10 bases and J by 4 bases; unmatched bases: 11. Germline lookup yields CDR1 MNHNS and CDR2 SASEGT. CDR3 coding DNA: TGTGCCACTGACTGGAGACTAGCTGCAGATACGCAGTATTTT. Amino acid sequence: CATDWRLAADTQYF.

The genes are TRBV5-8 and TRBJ2-2; 7 nucleotides line up with TRBD1. The CDR3 spans 15 residues. V lost 6 bases and J lost 3; bases outside the gene matches: 8. Germline loops: CDR1 SGHTS, CDR2 YDEGEE. The CDR3 sequence is CASTLGQTYTGELFF. The CDR3 region has the DNA TGTGCCAGCACCCTGGGACAGACCTACACCGGGGAGCTGTTTTTT.

J is TRBJ1-2 and V is TRBV12-3 or TRBV12-4; D gene unclear. The CDR3 contains 14 residues. With 7 bases removed from V and 4 bases from J, the gap between germline ends came to 16 bases. CDR3 DNA: TGTGCCAGCACCCTAAGGACTGCTCTCTATGGCTACACCTTC. As protein: CASTLRTALYGYTF.